The 26 T cell receptor beta chains below come from one sample, sequenced in a study of cytomegalovirus exposure and HLA in healthy donors. Produced via immunoSEQ multiplex PCR; TCRdb's table is partial and in-frame only. The sample lists 150,000 to 200,000 clones, roughly 85% occurring once. Sequencing was done on a sample of PBMCs. The receptor set was obtained from a man aged 18 to 30 in good health and CMV-seropositive.

V and J are TRBV5-1 and TRBJ1-4; TRBD1 matches 12 bases. CDR3 length equals 16 residues. The V gene end was trimmed by 4 bases and the J gene end by 7 bases; junction bases not matched to a gene: 8. CDR1 is SGHRS, CDR2 YFSETQ, per germline. This chain's CDR3 is CASSLGTGGSGEKLFF. The CDR3 region has the DNA TGCGCCAGCAGCCTTGGGACAGGGGGCAGCGGTGAAAAACTGTTTTTT.

This chain joins TRBV29-1 and TRBJ2-3, with 7 bases aligning to TRBD2. With 5 bases clipped from V and 6 bases from J, the junction kept 20 bases outside the gene matches. The CDR3 loop spans 17 amino acids. Germline-derived CDR1 and CDR2 are SQVTM and ANQGSEA. This chain's CDR3 is CSVIGVWTGGGRDTQYF. The CDR3 nucleotides are TGCAGCGTTATTGGGGTATGGACTGGGGGGGGTCGTGATACGCAGTATTTT.

The CDR3 sequence is CASRTDSNQPQHF. The CDR3 DNA reads TGCGCCAGCAGGACAGATAGCAATCAGCCCCAGCATTTT. The chain combines TRBV10-2 with TRBJ1-5, with D possibly TRBD1 on 5 matching bases. V was clipped by 6 bases and J by 0 bases, with 6 bases between them. The CDR3 spans 13 residues. Germline-derived CDR1 and CDR2 are WSHSY and SAAADI.

The genes are TRBV27 and TRBJ1-4; a weak D match, TRBD1 (6 bases). The CDR3 totals 14 residues. Between the trimmed V and J ends, which lost 6 bases and 2 bases, there was a span of 10 bases. Germline V gene data show CDR1 as MNHEY and CDR2 as SMNVEV (reference sequence). The CDR3: CASSPDRTNEKLFF. The CDR3 DNA is TGTGCCAGCAGCCCAGACAGGACTAATGAAAAACTGTTTTTT.

In nucleotides, the CDR3 is TGTGCCAGCAGTTCAGCCGGGACAGGGTTCCTCGAGCAGTACTTC. Translation gives CASSSAGTGFLEQYF. V is TRBV28 and J is TRBJ2-7, with 9 positions matching TRBD1. The germline V gene has CDR1 MDHEN and CDR2 SYDVKM. The CDR3 length is 15 residues. V was pared by 4 bases and J by 6 bases, with 10 bases of the junction left unmatched.

V and J are TRBV28 and TRBJ2-7; 7 nucleotides align to TRBD1. CDR1 is MDHEN, CDR2 SYDVKM, per germline. The CDR3 totals 14 residues. J gave up 6 bases and V 4 bases, and 9 bases lay outside the gene matches. CDR3 nucleotides: TGTGCCAGCAGTTCCGGGACAGCCCTAGTCGAGCAGTACTTC. Its protein is CASSSGTALVEQYF. The whole variable domain, remainder taken from reference TRBV28 and TRBJ2-7, is DVKVTQSSRYLVKRTGEKVFLECVQDMDHENMFWYRQDPGLGLRLIYFSYDVKMKEKGDIPEGYSVSREKKERFSLILESASTNQTSMYLCASSSGTALVEQYFGPGTRLTVT.

The chain carries TRBV9 and TRBJ2-1; possible D gene TRBD2, 6 bases. Germline CDR1 and CDR2: SGDLS and YYNGEE. V was trimmed by 3 bases and J by 0 bases, leaving 16 bases between them. This CDR3 region has 17 residues. The CDR3 loop is CASSEGSGRSSYNEQFF. The CDR3 DNA sequence: TGTGCCAGCAGCGAAGGGAGCGGGCGGAGCTCCTACAATGAGCAGTTCTTC.

V gene TRBV19 combines with J gene TRBJ2-3, with TRBD2 matching 14 bases. Germline CDR1 LNHDA, CDR2 SQIVND (reference sequence). CDR3 size: 17 residues. The V and J ends lost 8 bases and 6 bases, in that order; junction bases with no gene match: 13. CDR3 sequence: CASSRSGLAGELDTQYF. In DNA form, the CDR3 reads TGTGCCAGTTCTCGTTCGGGACTAGCGGGAGAGTTGGATACGCAGTATTTT.

The chain links TRBV4-1 to TRBJ2-7; D is unresolved. Trimming took 1 base from V and 0 from J, leaving 13 bases between them. The CDR3 runs to 16 residues. Germline CDR1 and CDR2: MGHRA and YSYEKL. The CDR3 DNA reads as TGCGCCAGCAGCCAAGGTGCAGGTTCAGCCTCCTACGAGCAGTACTTC. Translated, it gives CASSQGAGSASYEQYF.

J is TRBJ2-2 and V is TRBV7-9; tentative D call: TRBD1 (6 bases). Germline V gives CDR1 SEHNR, CDR2 FQNEAQ (reference sequence). This CDR3 is 16 amino acids long. Trimming removed 5 bases from V and 5 bases from J, with 18 bases in between. The CDR3 nucleotides read TGTGCCAGCAGCAAATTCCCGGGACACCAAACCGGGGAGCTGTTTTTT. Translated, it gives CASSKFPGHQTGELFF.

The chain combines TRBV11-2 with TRBJ2-1, with TRBD2 as a possible D gene (5 bases). V lost 5 bases and J 0 bases, leaving 11 bases between the germline ends. Germline CDR1 is SGHAT and CDR2 is FQNNGV. This CDR3 region has 15 residues. The CDR3 region has the DNA TGTGCCAGCAGCCCAGGACTGTCCTCCTACAATGAGCAGTTCTTC. Residues: CASSPGLSSYNEQFF.

The chain combines TRBV27 with TRBJ2-1; weak D call: TRBD2 (6 bases). Trimming stripped 2 bases from V and 5 bases from J, with 7 bases between. CDR3 length: 13 residues. Germline CDR1 and CDR2: MNHEY and SMNVEV (reference sequence). CDR3 bases: TGTGCCAGCAGTTTAGGACTACACAATGAGCAGTTCTTC. Amino acid sequence: CASSLGLHNEQFF.

This chain joins TRBV2 and TRBJ2-3, with D possibly matching TRBD1 (6 bases). This CDR3 spans 14 amino acids. The germline V gene encodes CDR1 SNHLY and CDR2 FYNNEI. V lost 6 bases to trimming and J lost 4 bases, with 14 bases between them. The CDR3 reads CASSATGYADTQYF. The CDR3 coding sequence is TGTGCCAGCAGCGCTACAGGGTACGCAGATACGCAGTATTTT.

The chain has TRBV15 and TRBJ1-3, with D perhaps TRBD1 (6 bases). CDR3 size: 15 residues. With 5 bases removed from V and 4 bases from J, the gap between germline ends came to 15 bases. Germline CDR1 and CDR2: LNHNV and YYDKDF (reference sequence). The DNA for the CDR3 is TGTGCCACCAGCCTCCAGAAGGGGGTCGGAAACACCATATATTTT. It specifies CATSLQKGVGNTIYF.

This rearrangement joins TRBV28 to TRBJ2-4, with a possible D match to TRBD2 (6 bases). The CDR3 has 16 amino acids. Per germline, CDR1 MDHEN and CDR2 SYDVKM. The germline V and J ends were trimmed by 5 bases and 1 base, with 15 bases remaining between them. CDR3: CASSPLAALAKNIQYF. CDR3 DNA sequence: TGTGCCAGCAGTCCACTAGCAGCTTTGGCCAAAAACATTCAGTACTTC. Complete variable domain (other parts from reference TRBV28 and TRBJ2-4): DVKVTQSSRYLVKRTGEKVFLECVQDMDHENMFWYRQDPGLGLRLIYFSYDVKMKEKGDIPEGYSVSREKKERFSLILESASTNQTSMYLCASSPLAALAKNIQYFGAGTRLSVL.

CDR3 amino acids: CSVEGANSGIYEQYF. The DNA of the CDR3 is TGCAGCGTTGAAGGGGCTAATAGCGGTATCTACGAGCAGTACTTC. The J gene is TRBJ2-7, the V gene TRBV29-1; the D gene is possibly TRBD2 (6 bases). The length of the CDR3 is 15 residues. The V gene lost 1 base and the J gene lost 3 bases, with 16 bases spanning the gap. CDR1 and CDR2 (germline): SQVTM, ANQGSEA.

The rearrangement uses TRBV5-5 and TRBJ2-7; weak D call: TRBD2 (5 bases). The V gene's germline CDR1 is SGHKS and CDR2 YYEKEE (reference sequence). This CDR3 comprises 16 residues. Between the trimmed V and J ends, which lost 0 bases and 2 bases, there was a span of 15 bases. CDR3 DNA: TGTGCCAGCAGCTTGGCCGCGGAGGTTTGGGCCTACGAGCAGTACTTC. Translated: CASSLAAEVWAYEQYF.

The rearrangement joins TRBV28 to TRBJ2-7; tentative D call: TRBD2 (6 bases). Trimming shortened V by 5 bases and J by 3 bases, and 14 bases separated the two germline ends. Germline V gene sequence: CDR1 MDHEN, CDR2 SYDVKM. This CDR3 region has 14 residues. CDR3 region: CASSPTGLYYEQYF. As DNA, the CDR3 is TGTGCCAGCAGTCCTACCGGACTATACTACGAGCAGTACTTC.

This chain connects TRBV30 to TRBJ2-5; weak D call: TRBD1 (5 bases). The CDR3 spans 14 residues. V lost 3 bases and J 2 bases, leaving 13 bases between the germline ends. Germline lookup yields CDR1 GTSNPN and CDR2 SVGIG (reference sequence). The CDR3 sequence is CAWSKGNRQETQYF. In DNA, the CDR3 is TGTGCCTGGAGCAAGGGTAACAGGCAAGAGACCCAGTACTTC.

The chain combines TRBV5-4 with TRBJ1-4, with a weak D call TRBD1 (5 bases). This CDR3 region has 17 residues. CDR1 and CDR2 from the germline V gene are SGHNT and YYREEE (reference sequence). The ends were cut back, 4 bases at V and 0 bases at J, with 16 bases in the middle. The CDR3 DNA is TGTGCCAGCAGCCCCGGGACTACAAGGACAACTAATGAAAAACTGTTTTTT. It encodes CASSPGTTRTTNEKLFF.

CDR3 sequence reads: CAISGTPDRVEQYF. The CDR3 DNA reads as TGTGCCATCAGCGGGACACCGGACCGGGTCGAGCAGTACTTC. This chain links TRBV10-3 with TRBJ2-7; a possible D gene is TRBD1 (6 bases). This CDR3 has 14 residues. In germline, CDR1 is ENHRY, CDR2 SYGVKD. V dropped 6 bases and J dropped 6 bases, with 18 bases sitting between them.

A few counts support this clone. The chain links TRBV28 to TRBJ2-3, with a weak D call TRBD2 (7 bases). In germline, CDR1 is MDHEN, CDR2 SYDVKM. Trimming removed 4 bases from V and 2 bases from J, with 22 bases in between. CDR3 length: 18 residues. Here the CDR3 reads CASSSPPRGAYDTDTQYF. In DNA form, the CDR3 reads TGTGCCAGCAGTTCTCCTCCTCGGGGGGCTTATGACACAGATACGCAGTATTTT.

The chain has TRBV5-4 and TRBJ1-2, with TRBD1 identical over 9 bases. From germline, CDR1 is SGHNT and CDR2 YYREEE (reference sequence). This CDR3 has 16 residues. After removal of 0 bases from V and 6 bases from J, the junction contained 9 bases not matched to a gene. CDR3 amino acids: CASSLVPGQGAHGYTF. For the CDR3, the DNA is TGTGCCAGCAGCTTGGTGCCGGGACAGGGAGCCCATGGCTACACCTTC.

The chain is built from TRBV6-1 and TRBJ2-6; 10 bases match TRBD1. The trim removed 2 bases at V and 0 bases at J, leaving 13 bases unmatched. This CDR3 is built from 21 residues. Germline CDR1 is MNHNS and CDR2 is SASEGT. The CDR3 DNA sequence: TGTGCCAGCAGTGAATACCGGGACAGGGGACAAATAAGCTCTGGGGCCAACGTCCTGACTTTC. It translates to CASSEYRDRGQISSGANVLTF.

The rearrangement uses TRBV4-1 and TRBJ2-7, with a possible D match to TRBD2 (6 bases). The germline V gene has CDR1 MGHRA and CDR2 YSYEKL. Trimming removed 9 bases at V and 2 bases at J, with 23 bases between. The CDR3 is made up of 16 amino acids. CDR3 sequence reads: CASGSLLGTSTYEQYF. The DNA of the CDR3 is TGCGCCAGTGGGTCCTTATTAGGGACTTCAACCTACGAGCAGTACTTC.

This chain joins TRBV19 and TRBJ1-5; D perhaps matches TRBD1 (5 bases). The CDR3 has 14 residues. Per germline, CDR1 LNHDA and CDR2 SQIVND (reference sequence). V dropped 5 bases and J dropped 3 bases, with 11 bases sitting between them. The CDR3 sequence: CASSAGHYNQPQHF. CDR3 nucleotide sequence: TGTGCCAGTAGTGCCGGACACTACAATCAGCCCCAGCATTTT.